The rows below give T cell receptor beta chains drawn from one sample of a study of CD8 T cells in ankylosing spondylitis. Each CDR3 protein gets one entry after TCRdb re-called the 5' RACE reads with MiXCR. Of roughly 490,000 distinct CDR3 sequences detected, approximately 5.3% appear once; the ten largest clones hold approximately 3.5%. Sequenced: blood, either unsorted or a sorted T cell fraction (not recorded which). Receptors were obtained from a male donor with ankylosing spondylitis. Both conserved end residues are part of each CDR3. D genes are given only for firm matches. Not all rows give a size; the values are once, few, many and, for expanded clones, a class.

size | J | D | V | CDR3 | DNA
few | TRBJ2-1 | TRBD2 | TRBV5-1 | CASSLLPTGLAGQWEQFF | TGCGCCAGCAGCCTATTACCCACCGGACTAGCGGGGCAGTGGGAGCAGTTCTTC
NA | TRBJ1-1 | NA | TRBV27 | CASKPWAQNTEAFF | TGTGCCAGCAAGCCATGGGCTCAGAACACTGAAGCTTTCTTT
many | TRBJ2-3 | NA | TRBV4-2 | CASRRGTEADTQYF | TGTGCCAGCAGACGGGGGACAGAGGCAGATACGCAGTATTTT
many | TRBJ1-2 | NA | TRBV20-1 | CSARDFPNYGYTF | TGCAGTGCTCGGGACTTTCCTAACTATGGCTACACCTTC
many | TRBJ2-7 | NA | TRBV29-1 | CSVVARGYEQYF | TGCAGCGTTGTCGCCAGGGGATACGAGCAGTACTTC
many | TRBJ2-2 | NA | TRBV4-2 | CASSQDLDYSPGELFF | TGTGCCAGCAGCCAAGATTTGGACTATTCCCCCGGGGAGCTGTTTTTT
many | TRBJ2-7 | NA | TRBV20-1 | CSASVSVNIYEQYF | TGCAGTGCTAGCGTCAGTGTCAATATCTACGAGCAGTACTTC
few | TRBJ1-1 | NA | TRBV15 | CATSRFSESEAFF | TGTGCCACCAGCAGATTCAGTGAGAGCGAAGCTTTCTTT
many | TRBJ1-2 | NA | TRBV7-2 | CASSLSGGARTRNGYTF | TGTGCCAGCAGCTTATCTGGGGGAGCCCGAACCCGGAATGGCTACACCTTC
many | TRBJ2-1 | TRBD2 | TRBV4-3 | CASSHLTRLAGVGNEQFF | TGCGCCAGCAGCCACCTAACCAGGCTAGCGGGAGTTGGAAATGAGCAGTTCTTC
many | TRBJ2-7 | NA | TRBV5-1 | CASSLYRTSDEQYF | TGCGCCAGCAGCTTGTATCGGACTTCCGACGAGCAGTACTTC
few | TRBJ2-6 | TRBD2 | TRBV24-1 | CATSDLPSGLSGANVLTF | TGTGCCACCAGTGATTTGCCTAGCGGCCTCTCTGGGGCCAACGTCCTGACTTTC
many | TRBJ2-7 | TRBD1 | TRBV28 | CASNLDRAQQYF | TGTGCCAGCAACCTCGACAGGGCACAGCAGTACTTC
many | TRBJ2-5 | TRBD1 | TRBV29-1 | CSVDERGRGETQYF | TGCAGCGTTGATGAAAGGGGGCGCGGGGAGACCCAGTACTTC
many | TRBJ2-3 | NA | TRBV7-9 | CASSLYLGHPQYF | TGTGCCAGCAGCTTATATCTGGGACACCCGCAGTATTTT
many | TRBJ2-7 | TRBD2 | TRBV12-3/TRBV12-4 | CASSRTSGPYEQYF | TGTGCCAGCAGTCGGACTAGCGGGCCCTACGAGCAGTACTTC
many | TRBJ1-1 | TRBD1 | TRBV4-3 | CASSQVGTGALDTEAFF | TGCGCCAGCAGCCAAGTTGGGACAGGGGCTTTGGATACTGAAGCTTTCTTT
many | TRBJ2-3 | NA | TRBV4-3 | CASSQGFLGPTSDTQYF | TGCGCCAGCAGCCAAGGATTCTTAGGTCCCACGTCAGATACGCAGTATTTT
many | TRBJ2-7 | NA | TRBV20-1 | CSARRGRGNEQYF | TGCAGTGCCAGGCGGGGCAGGGGGAACGAGCAGTACTTC
few | TRBJ2-7 | NA | TRBV5-1 | CASTQGREQYF | TGCGCCAGCACCCAGGGAAGGGAGCAGTACTTC
few | TRBJ2-3 | NA | TRBV7-3 | CASSLTLRAGTDTQYF | TGTGCCAGCAGCTTAACGCTCCGGGCCGGCACAGATACGCAGTATTTT
NA | TRBJ2-5 | NA | TRBV4-1 | CASSQDPLQETQYF | TGCGCCAGCAGCCAAGATCCTCTCCAAGAGACCCAGTACTTC
NA | TRBJ2-5 | TRBD2 | TRBV29-1 | CSFRLAPETQYF | TGCAGCTTTAGACTAGCCCCAGAGACCCAGTACTTC
many | TRBJ1-1 | NA | TRBV5-5 | CASSSPPAVAFF | TGTGCCAGCAGCTCCCCCCCCGCGGTAGCTTTCTTT